This T cell receptor beta chain was captured in a study of T cells in Graves' hyperthyroidism and ophthalmopathy. Amplified TCR beta CDR3 regions derived from RNA transcripts. The HTBI primer set served for first-round RT-PCR of the TCR CDR3. TCRdb ran MiXCR on the multiplex PCR reads and lists one entry per CDR3 protein. Found here are about 200,000 distinct CDR3 sequences, 17% of them singletons; the top ten hold roughly 55%. This clonotype appeared many times. CDR3 length equals 19 residues. The V and J ends lost 5 bases and 7 bases, in that order; junction bases with no gene match: 17. Per the germline V gene, CDR1 is LNHDA and CDR2 is SQIVND (reference sequence). Each diagnosis was grounded in clinical symptoms, serum thyroxine and TRAb, thyroid ultrasound, and orbital computed tomography.

Sequenced material: blood. The J gene is TRBJ2-1, the V gene TRBV19, with 13 bases fitting TRBD2. The receptor was isolated from a woman aged 45 to 65 with Graves' hyperthyroidism. CDR3 residues: CASSGVTGVLAGGPNEQFF. The DNA of the CDR3 is TGTGCCAGTAGTGGGGTAACAGGGGTACTAGCGGGAGGGCCTAATGAGCAGTTCTTC.